These 28 T cell receptor beta chains were sequenced from one sample in a study of cytomegalovirus exposure and HLA in healthy donors. Produced via immunoSEQ multiplex PCR; TCRdb's table is partial and in-frame only. The table shows 250,000 to 400,000 clones, with approximately 86% occurring only once. Material for sequencing was PBMCs. Source of these receptors: a man between 25 and 39 years old in good health and CMV-seronegative.

V gene TRBV10-3 combines with J gene TRBJ2-4, with D tentatively TRBD1 (6 bases). CDR3 size: 13 residues. V dropped 3 bases and J dropped 6 bases, with 9 bases sitting between them. From germline, CDR1 is ENHRY and CDR2 SYGVKD. The CDR3 reads CAISDTGTNIQYF. Written as DNA, the CDR3 is TGTGCCATCAGTGATACAGGGACAAACATTCAGTACTTC.

The chain uses TRBV19 and TRBJ1-6; a possible D gene is TRBD1 (6 bases). Trimming removed 7 bases from V and 5 bases from J, with 15 bases in between. In germline, CDR1 is LNHDA, CDR2 SQIVND (reference sequence). The CDR3 is 15 residues long. The CDR3 loop reads CASTPRTDNNSPLHF. DNA of the CDR3: TGTGCCAGTACCCCTAGGACAGACAATAATTCACCCCTCCACTTT.

The CDR3 DNA reads as TGTGCCAGCACCCGGACTATCGGGGAAAAACTGTTTTTT. Residues: CASTRTIGEKLFF. V is TRBV11-2 and J is TRBJ1-4; unclear D gene. The V end was cut by 7 bases, the J end by 8 bases, with 14 bases between. This CDR3 region has 13 residues. Germline CDR1 is SGHAT and CDR2 is FQNNGV.

The chain recombines TRBV5-6 with TRBJ1-3, with D hard to call. The CDR3 sequence is 17 residues long. Per the germline V gene, CDR1 is SGHDT and CDR2 is YYEEEE. V shed 0 bases and J shed 4 bases, with 17 bases lying between them. CDR3 nucleotides: TGTGCCAGCAGCTTGGGTGCGGGTGGAGAACTCGGAAACACCATATATTTT. Its translation is CASSLGAGGELGNTIYF. Supplemented by reference TRBV5-6 and TRBJ1-3, the full variable domain reads DAGVTQSPTHLIKTRGQQVTLRCSPKSGHDTVSWYQQALGQGPQFIFQYYEEEERQRGNFPDRFSGHQFPNYSSELNVNALLLGDSALYLCASSLGAGGELGNTIYFGEGSWLTVV.

This chain links TRBV7-2 with TRBJ1-5, with no clear D. This CDR3 has 14 residues. Trimming cost V 5 bases and J 4 bases, with 12 bases left between them. Germline V gives CDR1 SGHTA, CDR2 FQGNSA. CDR3: CASSHRRVNQPQHF. The CDR3 region has the DNA TGTGCCAGCAGCCACCGACGGGTAAATCAGCCCCAGCATTTT. Variable domain in full (rest from reference TRBV7-2 and TRBJ1-5): GAGVSQSPSNKVTEKGKDVELRCDPISGHTALYWYRQSLGQGLEFLIYFQGNSAPDKSGLPSDRFSAERTGGSVSTLTIQRTQQEDSAVYLCASSHRRVNQPQHFGDGTRLSIL.

The rearrangement links TRBV5-6 to TRBJ1-3, with 7 bases lining up with TRBD1. Germline assignment: CDR1 SGHDT and CDR2 YYEEEE. The CDR3 sequence is 18 residues long. J lost 0 bases, V lost 0 bases, and 9 bases had no gene match. DNA for the CDR3: TGTGCCAGCAGCTTGGTGGGACAGTCTCCAAGCTCTGGAAACACCATATATTTT. Protein: CASSLVGQSPSSGNTIYF. Based on the CDR3 plus reference TRBV5-6 and TRBJ1-3, the full variable domain is DAGVTQSPTHLIKTRGQQVTLRCSPKSGHDTVSWYQQALGQGPQFIFQYYEEEERQRGNFPDRFSGHQFPNYSSELNVNALLLGDSALYLCASSLVGQSPSSGNTIYFGEGSWLTVV.

The V gene is TRBV9, the J gene TRBJ2-3, with TRBD2 matching over 9 bases. J was trimmed by 3 bases and V by 2 bases; bases with no gene match: 4. The CDR3 is 15 residues long. Germline values: CDR1 SGDLS, CDR2 YYNGEE. The CDR3 DNA follows: TGTGCCAGCAGCGTTAGCGGGGGAGGGACAGATACGCAGTATTTT. This encodes CASSVSGGGTDTQYF.

The rearrangement joins TRBV30 to TRBJ1-2; D is possibly TRBD1 (6 bases). Trimming took 0 bases from V and 4 from J, leaving 12 bases between them. The germline gives CDR1 GTSNPN, CDR2 SVGIG (reference sequence). The CDR3 length is 14 residues. CDR3 protein: CAWSVRTDSYGYTF. CDR3 in DNA: TGTGCCTGGAGTGTAAGGACGGACAGCTATGGCTACACCTTC.

The rearrangement links TRBV19 to TRBJ1-4, with TRBD1 matching 8 bases. This CDR3 is built from 15 residues. J lost 9 bases, V lost 9 bases, and 15 bases had no gene match. Germline-derived CDR1 and CDR2 are LNHDA and SQIVND (reference sequence). The CDR3 loop reads CASQITDRGPQKLFF. CDR3 nucleotide sequence: TGTGCCAGCCAGATTACTGACAGGGGCCCTCAAAAACTGTTTTTT.

V usage is TRBV4-2 and J usage is TRBJ2-2; 12 bases line up with TRBD2. J gave up 5 bases and V 4 bases, and 5 bases lay outside the gene matches. Germline CDR1 LGHNA, CDR2 YNFKEQ. CDR3 size: 16 residues. This CDR3 reads CASSLGLAGRTGELFF. CDR3 coding DNA: TGTGCCAGCAGCCTCGGACTAGCGGGGCGAACCGGGGAGCTGTTTTTT.

The CDR3 loop reads CASSQPGSGDEQFF. CDR3 coding DNA: TGTGCCAGTAGTCAGCCGGGGTCTGGAGATGAGCAGTTCTTC. The chain is built from TRBV19 and TRBJ2-1, with a possible D match to TRBD2 (5 bases). This CDR3 spans 14 amino acids. The ends were cut back, 5 bases at V and 8 bases at J, with 16 bases in the middle. CDR1 is LNHDA, CDR2 SQIVND, per germline (reference sequence).

The chain links TRBV27 to TRBJ2-7; 8 nucleotides match TRBD2. Germline V gene data show CDR1 as MNHEY and CDR2 as SMNVEV (reference sequence). The V segment lost 6 bases and the J segment 4 bases; nucleotides outside the gene matches: 8. The CDR3 runs 14 residues. The DNA of the CDR3 is TGTGCCAGCAGCCGACGGGGGGGGGCTTACGAGCAGTACTTC. It yields the protein CASSRRGGAYEQYF.

The rearrangement uses TRBV7-8 and TRBJ2-7; a weak D match, TRBD1 (5 bases). The germline gives CDR1 SGHVS, CDR2 FQNEAQ. The CDR3 runs to 13 residues. The V and J ends lost 4 bases and 4 bases respectively, with 11 bases between them. The CDR3 DNA follows: TGTGCCAGCAGCTACAGACAGAAGTACGAGCAGTACTTC. This encodes CASSYRQKYEQYF.

V usage is TRBV6-5 and J usage is TRBJ2-5, with D possibly matching TRBD1 (6 bases). V was cut by 5 bases and J by 4 bases, with 11 bases left in between. CDR3 length: 13 amino acids. The germline V gene encodes CDR1 MNHEY and CDR2 SVGAGI. The CDR3 sequence is CASSRNRAETQYF. CDR3 nucleotide sequence: TGTGCCAGCAGTCGAAACAGGGCAGAGACCCAGTACTTC.

For the CDR3, the DNA is TGTGCCATCAGCCCTATGAGCACAGATACGCAGTATTTT. It specifies CAISPMSTDTQYF. This chain uses TRBV10-3 with TRBJ2-3; D remains unclear. CDR1 is ENHRY and CDR2 is SYGVKD in the germline V gene. This CDR3 has 13 residues. V lost 6 bases, J lost 0 bases, and 7 bases lay in between.

This chain links TRBV6-1 with TRBJ2-1; TRBD1 agrees at 8 bases. Germline CDR1 is MNHNS and CDR2 is SASEGT. CDR3 length: 14 residues. Trimming at V came to 8 bases and at J to 2 bases, leaving 5 bases not matched to a gene. CDR3 protein: CASVVDRAYNEQFF. The CDR3 DNA reads TGTGCCAGCGTAGTGGACAGGGCCTACAATGAGCAGTTCTTC.

This chain uses TRBV7-2 with TRBJ2-6, with TRBD1 as a possible D gene (6 bases). Per germline, CDR1 SGHTA and CDR2 FQGNSA. V was cut by 4 bases and J by 0 bases, with 10 bases left in between. The CDR3 has 16 amino acids. CDR3 region: CASSSQGGSGANVLTF. The CDR3 DNA reads as TGTGCCAGCAGCTCCCAAGGGGGCTCTGGGGCCAACGTCCTGACTTTC. Full variable domain (outside the CDR3, taken from reference TRBV7-2 and TRBJ2-6): GAGVSQSPSNKVTEKGKDVELRCDPISGHTALYWYRQSLGQGLEFLIYFQGNSAPDKSGLPSDRFSAERTGGSVSTLTIQRTQQEDSAVYLCASSSQGGSGANVLTFGAGSRLTVL.

The genes are TRBV27 and TRBJ1-2; no clear D gene. From germline, CDR1 is MNHEY and CDR2 SMNVEV (reference sequence). V gave up 3 bases and J gave up 4 bases, with 9 bases separating them. The CDR3 sequence is 13 residues long. The CDR3, as DNA: TGTGCCAGCAGTTTCGCCGGGAGCTATGGCTACACCTTC. This encodes CASSFAGSYGYTF.

This chain joins TRBV29-1 and TRBJ2-5; weak D call: TRBD2 (5 bases). Trimming shortened V by 3 bases and J by 4 bases, and 12 bases separated the two germline ends. The germline V gene encodes CDR1 SQVTM and CDR2 ANQGSEA. The CDR3 runs to 13 residues. The CDR3 nucleotides are TGCAGCGTTGATATACGGGGTGGAGAGACCCAGTACTTC. Translation gives CSVDIRGGETQYF.

This chain joins TRBV7-6 and TRBJ1-2; D uncertain. The CDR3 is made up of 14 amino acids. V gave up 5 bases and J gave up 1 base, with 11 bases separating them. Germline CDR1 SGHVS, CDR2 FNYEAQ. The CDR3 sequence: CASSPGRSNYGYTF. The CDR3 nucleotides are TGTGCCAGCAGCCCCGGGAGGAGTAACTATGGCTACACCTTC.

The V gene is TRBV18, the J gene TRBJ1-1; the match to TRBD1 covers 8 bases. The CDR3 totals 15 residues. V dropped 2 bases and J dropped 4; count of bases not matched to a gene: 6. Germline V lookup: CDR1 KGHSH, CDR2 LQKENI. CDR3 sequence (DNA): TGTGCCAGCTCACCAGGGTGGGGACAGGCCACTGAAGCTTTCTTT. Its protein product is CASSPGWGQATEAFF.

This chain links TRBV6-1 with TRBJ2-2, with TRBD1 matching over 7 bases. Germline CDR1 and CDR2: MNHNS and SASEGT. The ends lost 6 bases at V and 0 bases at J; junction bases unmatched: 4. The CDR3 is made up of 15 amino acids. CDR3 protein: CASSRTGANTGELFF. The CDR3 region has the DNA TGTGCCAGCAGCCGGACAGGAGCGAACACCGGGGAGCTGTTTTTT.

The V and J genes are TRBV27 and TRBJ2-7; weak D call: TRBD1 (5 bases). The length of the CDR3 is 14 residues. V lost 5 bases and J lost 0, with 11 bases in between. CDR1 and CDR2 (germline): MNHEY, SMNVEV (reference sequence). CDR3 nucleotide sequence: TGTGCCAGCAGTACCTACAGGAGCTCCTACGAGCAGTACTTC. This gives the protein CASSTYRSSYEQYF.

In its sample, this clone was seen a few times. V gene TRBV10-3 combines with J gene TRBJ1-2; D remains unclear. Germline V gene sequence: CDR1 ENHRY, CDR2 SYGVKD. Trimming removed 1 base from V and 4 bases from J, with 7 bases in between. CDR3 size: 13 residues. DNA of the CDR3: TGTGCCATCAGTGAGTACATTCTCTATGGCTACACCTTC. Translating it yields CAISEYILYGYTF.

This clone has just one count. The V gene is TRBV5-6, the J gene TRBJ2-7, with a tentative D call TRBD1 (6 bases). Germline V gives CDR1 SGHDT, CDR2 YYEEEE. With 4 bases removed from V and 2 bases from J, the gap between germline ends came to 13 bases. The CDR3 spans 14 residues. The chain's CDR3 is CASSMGQSAYEQYF. DNA for the CDR3: TGTGCCAGCAGCATGGGACAATCCGCCTACGAGCAGTACTTC. The entire variable domain, with the rest obtained from reference TRBV5-6 and TRBJ2-7, is as follows: DAGVTQSPTHLIKTRGQQVTLRCSPKSGHDTVSWYQQALGQGPQFIFQYYEEEERQRGNFPDRFSGHQFPNYSSELNVNALLLGDSALYLCASSMGQSAYEQYFGPGTRLTVT.

The sample holds a few counts of this clone. The chain carries TRBV29-1 and TRBJ1-1; D call uncertain. This CDR3 contains 10 residues. The V and J ends lost 0 bases and 11 bases respectively, with 7 bases between them. Germline V gene data show CDR1 as SQVTM and CDR2 as ANQGSEA. CDR3 nucleotide sequence: TGCAGCGTTGAAGACTCCCGGGCTTTCTTT. The encoded protein is CSVEDSRAFF. Looking up the rest from reference TRBV29-1 and TRBJ1-1 gives the full variable domain: SAVISQKPSRDICQRGTSLTIQCQVDSQVTMMFWYRQQPGQSLTLIATANQGSEATYESGFVIDKFPISRPNLTFSTLTVSNMSPEDSSIYLCSVEDSRAFFGQGTRLTVV.

The gene calls are TRBV4-3 and TRBJ2-7, with TRBD1 matching over 7 bases. Trimming cost V 3 bases and J 2 bases; bases outside gene matches: 7. CDR3 size: 15 residues. Germline CDR1 reads LGHNA; CDR2 reads YSLEER. DNA of the CDR3: TGCGCCAGCAGCCAGGAAGACAGGGCCCCCTACGAGCAGTACTTC. Translation: CASSQEDRAPYEQYF.

This chain connects TRBV6-5 to TRBJ1-1; TRBD1 matches 7 bases. V was clipped by 5 bases and J by 3 bases; unmatched bases: 9. This CDR3 has 15 amino acids. Germline lookup yields CDR1 MNHEY and CDR2 SVGAGI. The CDR3 here is CASSGIQGSHTEAFF. CDR3 coding DNA: TGTGCCAGCAGTGGAATACAGGGGAGCCACACTGAAGCTTTCTTT.